This T cell receptor beta chain was captured by sequencing in a study of quantifying T cell responses using KT2 cells (dated by TCRdb to about 2017). In terms of the full investigation: RNA was DNase-treated and reverse transcribed with TCR alpha and beta constant-region primers, mostly using SuperScript III. PCR2 was performed as a SYBR Green qPCR and was stopped at a predetermined fluorescence threshold so that over-amplification was avoided. The efficiency of the T4 ligation step under optimum conditions was estimated to be greater than 9.5%.

The CDR3 starts with the cysteine, ends with the phenylalanine, and has 15 residues. The kept DNA is CDR3 alone, 45 bases in frame from the first base. A distance of 14 bases separates the germline ends of V and J, which lose 6 bases and 3 bases respectively. CDR1 and CDR2 were assigned from the germline V gene as SGHAT and FQNNGV. At least ten counts were recorded for this clonotype. Its antigen is currently not known. The input lacks base qualities; no much larger clone sits a single base away. General conclusions and limits of the study: Counts of KT2 alpha and beta sequences scaled linearly with input KT2 cell number over several orders of magnitude. Saturation in the detection of KT2 sequences was observed at very high KT2 spike-in numbers. Even at the lowest spike-in tested, roughly one KT2 cell per 100,000 PBMC, KT2 sequences were still detected. This TCR sequencing study did not compare the pipeline side by side with other TCR sequencing techniques.

Known numbers of KT2, a T cell clone whose TCR had been sequenced previously, were spiked into unfractionated PBMC to test the sensitivity and accuracy of the pipeline. A range of KT2-to-PBMC ratios was set up by mixing KT2 cells into a fixed number of PBMC. The library relied on UMI-ligation and nested PCR. Using T4 RNA ligase 1, a single-stranded oligonucleotide bearing the Illumina SP2 sequence plus a UMI was ligated onto the 3' end of the cDNA. PCR1 was run for approximately 4 cycles (98 degrees C for 15 s, 69 degrees C for 30 s, 72 degrees C for 40 s), and an equimolar mix of RC1.1 and RC1.2, covering TRBC1 and TRBC2, was used as the beta primer. From PCR2 onward, TCR alpha and beta chains were processed separately, and sample indices and Illumina adaptors were added. The UMI comprised 12 random nucleotides, as two hexamers separated by a spacer, placed after an 8-base spacer. Sequencing was done on an Illumina MiSeq using v2 2x251 paired-end chemistry, usually with some twelve samples per run. To boost diversity, each sequencing library was supplemented with PhiX DNA at about 5-7.5%. Turning to the authors' computational methods: Raw reads were converted to FASTQ with bcl2fastq and were demultiplexed by dual indices with Demultiplexor. V and J genes were assigned by Decombinator through tag matching that permitted a single base-pair mismatch. Collapsinator used UMIs to correct both sequencing errors and frequency errors arising from PCR heterogeneity. CDR3Translator converted Decombinator identifiers to nucleotide sequence, translated to amino acids, and extracted CDR3 using C- and N-terminal motifs. Each distinct KT2 TCR was counted as one cluster of KT2 sequences that shared a single unique molecular identifier. TCRdb took the public reads, trimmed them with fastp at Q25, ran MiXCR for clone calling and kept in-frame beta chains. Rows merge per CDR3 protein into single entries with the most common DNA and genes. In this record, the V and J calls reflect TCRdb's handling and not the investigators' own analysis. A total of 39,000 or so distinct CDR3 sequences appear in this sample, approximately 15% of them only once. The top ten constitute roughly 44% of the sample.

Sequencing input: PBMCs spiked with cells of the T cell clone KT2. The TCR originated in a human donor. The chain joins TRBV11-2 to TRBJ2-2, with the D gene too uncertain to name. In nucleotide form, the sequence is TGTGCCAGCAGTCTTCGTCTGGGTTACACCGGGGAGCTGTTTTTT. Its protein reads: CASSLRLGYTGELFF.